This paragraph covers one T cell receptor beta chain sequence. Its antigen remains unidentified. No base quality values were provided; no much bigger clone lies one nucleotide off. The data were taken from a study of identical twins (TCRdb year 2016). Background on the whole study: To test whether fetal clonotypes persist, the study used deep sequencing on TCR alpha and beta repertoires from monozygotic twins, unrelated adults of various ages, and cord blood. Replicate twin experiments were performed at different times using different library preparation protocols to rule out contamination. Broader findings and caveats from the paper: In beta out-of-frame sequences, excess twin sharing was weaker, because having fewer shared sequences lowered the signal-to-noise ratio. Fewer insertions were carried by abundant cord blood beta clonotypes, a similar but weaker trend appeared in young adult naive repertoires, and no such trend appeared in memory repertoires. Invariant T cells such as MAIT and iNKT could partly confound zero-insertion analyses, though diverse VJ usage argued against this for most clonotypes. Because the same donors could not be followed over many years, the conclusions relied on cross-sectional statistical analysis. Out-of-frame TCR alpha sequences shared between twins showed an excess of low generation-probability sequences compared with coincidental sharing between unrelated individuals. Recombination models systematically underestimated out-of-frame TCR alpha sharing in monozygotic twins but agreed with sharing between unrelated individuals.

Only healthy Caucasian donors were included. The twin cohort consisted of three pairs of female monozygotic twins, all aged about 18 to 29 years. Positive isolation kits from Invitrogen were used to isolate CD4+ and CD8+ T cell populations. Library method: 5' RACE. For sequencing, an Illumina HiSeq 2000 was employed. A universal primer binding site was introduced by template switching, and a unique molecular identifier was present in the final cDNA, enabling accurate counting of TCR cDNA molecules. Specific primers in the conserved constant-segment region were used to synthesize first-strand cDNA for TCR alpha and beta chains. To control for contamination, each cDNA library was double barcoded with a SMART-Mk sample barcode plus Illumina barcodes. TruSeq adapter sequences along with Illumina sample barcodes were introduced in two successive PCR steps. Sequencing of the TCR alpha and beta cDNA libraries was done on the Illumina HiSeq platform using custom primers. Per the source publication's procedure: MiGEC was used to process raw reads and extract unique molecular identifiers, and MiXCR was used to find CDR3 positions. For each individual, recombination models were inferred using an EM algorithm with the repgenHMM and IGoR tools. Shared clonotypes were analyzed with the tcR package in R, and sharing was normalized by the product of cloneset sizes. To study raw recombination free of thymic and clonal selection effects, out-of-frame nonproductive sequences were analyzed. TCRdb cleaned the public reads at Q25 with fastp, built clones with MiXCR and kept in-frame beta chains. Every CDR3 protein is listed once, alongside the most common genes and DNA of its rows. These V and J calls are TCRdb output, not the study's own analysis. This sample holds 500,000 to 650,000 distinct CDR3 sequences; around 24% were observed only once. The ten largest clones represent around 0.48% of the sample.

CDR1 is given as SGDLS and CDR2 as YYNGEE, both from the germline V gene. Deletion took 0 bases off V and 5 bases off J, with a span of 9 bases between the germline ends. The CDR3 goes from the cysteine to the phenylalanine over 14 residues. The entry retains the CDR3 DNA only, 42 bases that are in frame from base 1. These data are also associated with another study on yellow fever vaccine responses in identical twins. Per the second study: The authors reported that the T cell response to vaccination in identical twins appeared partly convergent and partly personalized. In identical twins, the study followed T cell clones that responded to the vaccine with precision.

Sequencing was carried out using CD4+ T cells sorted from blood. The source of this sequence is a woman aged 18-29 years in good health. The rearranged chain carries TRBV9 and TRBJ2-1; the D gene is possibly TRBD1, with 6 bases matching. CDR3 region: CASSVAGTNNEQFF. In nucleotide form, the sequence is TGTGCCAGCAGCGTAGCAGGGACAAACAATGAGCAGTTCTTC.